The rows below give T cell receptor beta chains drawn from one sample of a study of T cells in Graves' hyperthyroidism and ophthalmopathy. TCRdb ran MiXCR on the multiplex PCR reads and lists one entry per CDR3 protein. The sample holds more than 500,000 distinct CDR3 sequences; around 16% are singletons and the top ten take about 29%. The sample was blood. These receptors came from a woman aged 25-40 years with Graves' ophthalmopathy. Both conserved end residues are part of each CDR3. A D gene is named only where the DNA matches it firmly. A clone size is listed for some rows: how often the clone was seen (once, few, many), or a class if it is expanded.

CASSRIQGSSGANVLTF	TGTGCCAGCAGTCGTATACAGGGGAGCTCTGGGGCCAACGTCCTGACTTTC	TRBV6-2/TRBV6-3	TRBJ2-6	NA	TRBD1
CASSMGQGASYKQYF	TGTGCCAGCAGCATGGGGCAGGGGGCCTCCTACAAGCAGTACTTC	TRBV9	TRBJ2-7	NA	TRBD1
CSAGQGDTEAFF	TGCAGCGCCGGACAGGGAGACACTGAAGCTTTCTTT	TRBV29-1	TRBJ1-1	many	TRBD1
CATSVVSGFGETQYF	TGTGCCACCAGTGTCGTATCAGGGTTCGGAGAGACCCAGTACTTC	TRBV24-1	TRBJ2-5	few	NA
CASRPRQGMGLSITYEQYF	TGTGCCAGCAGACCCCGACAGGGGATGGGGCTTTCTATTACCTACGAGCAGTACTTC	TRBV6-1	TRBJ2-7	NA	TRBD1
CASSQSPETQYF	TGTGCCAGCAGCCAATCCCCAGAGACCCAGTACTTC	TRBV3-1	TRBJ2-5	many	NA
CASTPYRGDEQYF	TGTGCCAGCACCCCGTACAGGGGTGATGAGCAGTACTTC	TRBV28	TRBJ2-7	few	TRBD1
CASSPLQGIHEQYF	TGTGCCAGCAGTCCTCTTCAGGGAATCCACGAGCAGTACTTC	TRBV28	TRBJ2-7	many	NA
CASSFLGNHQPQHF	TGTGCCAGCAGTTTTCTAGGGAACCATCAGCCCCAGCATTTT	TRBV28	TRBJ1-5	NA	NA
CATSRGRGYTF	TGTGCCACCAGCAGGGGCCGTGGCTACACCTTC	TRBV15	TRBJ1-2	few	NA
CASSQGGGGWDEQFF	TGTGCCAGCAGCCAGGGGGGTGGGGGCTGGGATGAGCAGTTCTTC	TRBV7-3	TRBJ2-1	few	NA
CASSFVAGITDTQYF	TGTGCCAGCAGTTTCGTAGCGGGGATCACAGATACGCAGTATTTT	TRBV6-2/TRBV6-3	TRBJ2-3	few	TRBD2
CASSPLGGSVAEAFF	TGTGCCAGCAGTCCCCTCGGGGGGAGTGTCGCTGAAGCTTTCTTT	TRBV6-1	TRBJ1-1	NA	NA
CASSIGQGGVVTGELFF	TGTGCCAGCAGCATAGGACAGGGGGGCGTTGTAACCGGGGAGCTGTTTTTT	TRBV7-3	TRBJ2-2	NA	TRBD1
CASSQEGPGYGYTF	TGCGCCAGCAGCCAAGAAGGACCCGGCTACGGCTACACCTTC	TRBV4-3	TRBJ1-2	NA	NA
CASSQSAGFGGELFF	TGTGCCAGCAGCCAATCGGCAGGGTTTGGCGGGGAGCTGTTTTTT	TRBV16	TRBJ2-2	NA	NA
CASSYERGHSKRLYEQYF	TGTGCCAGCAGTTACGAGCGCGGCCACTCTAAAAGGCTCTACGAGCAGTACTTC	TRBV6-9	TRBJ2-7	NA	NA
CASSIGLAGGTGELFF	TGTGCCAGCAGCATCGGACTAGCGGGAGGTACCGGGGAGCTGTTTTTT	TRBV4-2	TRBJ2-2	few	TRBD2
CASSLAGGPNGYTF	TGTGCCAGCAGCTTAGCAGGGGGGCCGAATGGCTACACCTTC	TRBV7-3	TRBJ1-2	NA	TRBD1